What follows are 14 T cell receptor beta chains derived from one specimen sequenced in a study of shared clonotypes between healthy human individuals. The table came from immunoSEQ multiplex PCR; TCRdb's copy has only in-frame clones and leaves some out. The profile shows 2,500,000 or so clones, around 90% of them singletons. Source material: naive CD4+ T cells from PBMCs. Regarding subset: CD45RA+ positively selected. The receptors were gathered from a man younger than 35 in good health. Some clones in this sample may be carry-over from other donors' samples.

The chain joins TRBV6-5 to TRBJ2-1; 10 bases are a match to TRBD2. This CDR3 region has 15 residues. V lost 5 bases, J lost 10 bases, and 11 bases stayed unmatched. Germline assignment: CDR1 MNHEY and CDR2 SVGAGI. CDR3 protein: CASSLTGTSVNEQFF. The CDR3, as DNA: TGTGCCAGCAGTCTTACCGGGACTAGCGTTAACGAGCAGTTCTTC.

The chain couples TRBV5-1 to TRBJ2-7; D is unclear. The germline V and J ends were trimmed by 3 bases and 3 bases, with 4 bases remaining between them. The length of the CDR3 is 11 residues. Per the germline V gene, CDR1 is SGHRS and CDR2 is YFSETQ. CDR3 protein: CASSSHYEQYF. The CDR3 DNA reads TGCGCCAGCAGCTCGCACTACGAGCAGTACTTC.

The CDR3 is CASIKKRPLGNEQFF. The CDR3 coding sequence is TGTGCCAGCATTAAAAAGCGACCCTTGGGCAATGAGCAGTTCTTC. This chain links TRBV2 with TRBJ2-1; no clear D. Germline V gives CDR1 SNHLY, CDR2 FYNNEI. The CDR3 extends over 15 amino acids. Trimming shortened V by 7 bases and J by 6 bases, and 19 bases separated the two germline ends.

The chain employs TRBV19 and TRBJ2-1, with 9 bases fitting TRBD2. The CDR3 is 16 residues long. The germline gives CDR1 LNHDA, CDR2 SQIVND (reference sequence). V dropped 5 bases and J dropped 4; count of bases not matched to a gene: 9. CDR3 nucleotides: TGTGCCAGTAGTCGAGGGAGCGGGAGGAATTACAATGAGCAGTTCTTC. Protein: CASSRGSGRNYNEQFF.

Worth noting for this clone: The sample carries other DNA sequences with the same CDR3. V usage is TRBV7-3 and J usage is TRBJ2-1; D may be TRBD2 (5 bases). Germline CDR1 is SGHTA and CDR2 is FQGTGA. The V end lost 5 bases, the J end lost 10 bases, and 9 bases lay between the germline ends. CDR3 length equals 11 residues. The DNA for the CDR3 is TGTGCCAGCAGCCCAGGCGGGGAGCAGTTCTTC. It specifies CASSPGGEQFF.

The CDR3 region is CASSQAKGTEVYGYTF. The CDR3 region has the DNA TGTGCCAGCAGCCAAGCCAAGGGGACAGAGGTCTATGGCTACACCTTC. This sequence joins TRBV7-2 and TRBJ1-2, with TRBD1 identical over 7 bases. Germline CDR1 is SGHTA and CDR2 is FQGNSA. The junction had 13 bases not matched to a gene; V was cut back by 5 bases and J by 4 bases. The CDR3 is 16 amino acids.

The chain has TRBV28 and TRBJ1-5, with a tentative D call TRBD1 (6 bases). Germline V CDR1 and CDR2: MDHEN, SYDVKM. This CDR3 has 13 amino acids. With 6 bases removed from V and 4 bases from J, the gap between germline ends came to 10 bases. CDR3 residues: CASSSGQNQPQHF. CDR3 sequence (DNA): TGTGCCAGCAGCAGCGGACAGAATCAGCCCCAGCATTTT.

The chain joins TRBV7-3 to TRBJ1-3; TRBD1 might be the D (5 bases). The CDR3 has 14 residues. Trimming took 5 bases from V and 4 from J, leaving 12 bases between them. Germline CDR1 and CDR2: SGHTA and FQGTGA. The DNA for the CDR3 is TGTGCCAGCAGCGTGGGGACTGTAGGAAACACCATATATTTT. Translation gives CASSVGTVGNTIYF.

A single count supports this clone. The V and J genes are TRBV19 and TRBJ1-2, with D uncertain. CDR3 length: 12 amino acids. V lost 4 bases to trimming and J lost 7 bases, with 10 bases between them. Germline loops: CDR1 LNHDA, CDR2 SQIVND (reference sequence). The CDR3 reads CASSNSPSGYTF. CDR3 coding DNA: TGTGCCAGTAGTAACAGCCCCTCTGGCTACACCTTC.

V usage is TRBV7-3 and J usage is TRBJ2-2, with TRBD2 matching over 10 bases. The trim removed 5 bases at V and 0 bases at J, leaving 3 bases unmatched. The length of the CDR3 is 16 residues. Germline CDR1 is SGHTA and CDR2 is FQGTGA. CDR3 sequence reads: CASSLGTSANTGELFF. As DNA, the CDR3 is TGTGCCAGCAGCCTGGGGACTAGCGCGAACACCGGGGAGCTGTTTTTT.

This clone appeared a few times. The rearrangement links TRBV29-1 to TRBJ1-2, with D maybe TRBD1 (6 bases). V was pared by 4 bases and J by 8 bases, with 11 bases between. The CDR3 extends over 11 amino acids. CDR1 is SQVTM, CDR2 ANQGSEA, per germline. CDR3 in amino acids: CSVGGQFGYTF. The CDR3 DNA sequence: TGCAGCGTTGGGGGGCAGTTCGGCTACACCTTC.

The CDR3 nucleotides read TGTGCCAGCAGCATTTTATCCTTTTCCTACAATGAGCAGTTCTTC. This sequence encodes CASSILSFSYNEQFF. The chain uses TRBV11-2 and TRBJ2-1; no definite D call. This CDR3 has 15 amino acids. The germline gives CDR1 SGHAT, CDR2 FQNNGV. V lost 5 bases to trimming and J lost 1 base, with 12 bases between them.

CDR3 bases: TGTGCCAGCAGCATGAAACTTCGGCACTCCGACACGGAGATGTCCTACAATGAGCAGTTCTTC. This codes for CASSMKLRHSDTEMSYNEQFF. The chain couples TRBV19 to TRBJ2-1; no definite D call. This CDR3 has 21 amino acids. The germline V gene has CDR1 LNHDA and CDR2 SQIVND (reference sequence). Trimming took off 9 bases at V and 1 base at J, with 34 bases between the two ends. Based on the CDR3 plus reference TRBV19 and TRBJ2-1, the full variable domain is DGGITQSPKYLFRKEGQNVTLSCEQNLNHDAMYWYRQDPGQGLRLIYYSQIVNDFQKGDIAEGYSVSREKKESFPLTVTSAQKNPTAFYLCASSMKLRHSDTEMSYNEQFFGPGTRLTVL.

The CDR3 nucleotides are TGCAGCGCCTACGGGGGGTGGGGCACTGAAGCTTTCTTT. It codes for CSAYGGWGTEAFF. The rearrangement uses TRBV29-1 and TRBJ1-1, with D maybe TRBD1 (5 bases). This CDR3 is 13 amino acids long. Trimming took 7 bases from V and 4 from J, leaving 16 bases between them. Germline lookup yields CDR1 SQVTM and CDR2 ANQGSEA.